This is a list of T cell receptor beta chains from one sample in a study of regulatory T cells in long-lasting Graves disease. TCRdb analysed the multiplex PCR reads with MiXCR anew, one entry per CDR3 protein. The sample records 310,000 or so distinct CDR3 sequences, around 20% being singletons. The material sequenced was peripheral blood mononuclear cells (PBMCs), taken when the disease was refractory, from a patient treated with antithyroid drugs. These TCRs come from a female donor with Graves disease. Each CDR3 is given with its conserved first and last residue.

j_call v_call cdr3_aa
TRBJ1-5 TRBV20-1 CSANRDFNQPQHF
TRBJ2-7 TRBV9 CASSVEGVPTYEQYF
TRBJ1-5 TRBV12-3/TRBV12-4 CASSFEGRVNQPQHF
TRBJ2-5 TRBV7-2 CASSKGTSGGPGISQYF
TRBJ1-6 TRBV6-2/TRBV6-3 CASRYGTSGSPLHF
TRBJ2-7 TRBV20-1 CSAGRLAGMYEQYF
TRBJ2-2 TRBV27 CASRLTGQTYTGELFF
TRBJ2-7 TRBV3-1 CASSQDRLAVSYEQYF
TRBJ2-7 TRBV5-8 CASSRGGMGLYEQYF
TRBJ2-7 TRBV27 CASSRSGSGYEQYF
TRBJ1-2 TRBV10-1 CASSGWTVNHYGYTF
TRBJ1-4 TRBV5-1 CASSLEGTTNEKLFF
TRBJ1-1 TRBV4-3 CASSQDIPNRQGIAFF
TRBJ1-2 TRBV25-1 CASSEESRGPYGYTF
TRBJ1-4 TRBV18 CASSTGTGPEKLFF
TRBJ1-6 TRBV11-2 CASSSPPTYSNSPLHF
TRBJ1-5 TRBV6-1 CASSPQRGGNQPQHF
TRBJ2-7 TRBV20-1 CSARDPRRGRSYEQYF
TRBJ1-6 TRBV19 CASSSRATGIRSPLHF
TRBJ2-7 TRBV9 CASSETIDYEQYF
TRBJ2-2 TRBV6-2/TRBV6-3 CASRQGARTGELFF
TRBJ1-1 TRBV6-1 CASRTGRRGAEAFF
TRBJ2-2 TRBV6-2/TRBV6-3 CASRKGSGTGAVGELFF
TRBJ1-5 TRBV28 CASSLADRVKQPQHF
TRBJ2-1 TRBV7-9 CASSLALSATINEQFF
TRBJ2-7 TRBV18 CASSPEQGAYEQYF
TRBJ2-7 TRBV28 CASSLPRAGTGVREQYF
TRBJ2-3 TRBV7-9 CASSSRQGSEGHSTDTQYF